Reported below is one T cell receptor beta chain. Data came from immunoSEQ multiplex PCR; TCRdb stores just in-frame clones and leaves some out. The repertoire holds hundreds of thousands of clones, about 83% seen once, with 0.95% to 1.5% in the top ten. It was during active infection that Seattle patients were enrolled and then longitudinally followed. These data belong to a study of blood T cell repertoires in COVID-19. Whole-study context: Specimens from acute and convalescent COVID-19 originated in the United States, Italy and Spain.

The V end was cut by 3 bases, the J end by 9 bases, with 11 bases between. Germline CDR1 reads LGHDT; CDR2 reads YNNKEL (reference sequence). There are 13 residues in the CDR3. J is TRBJ2-2 and V is TRBV3-1 (or the pseudogene TRBV3-2), with D possibly matching TRBD1 (5 bases). This sequence was found in a woman aged 25 to 45 with COVID-19, enrolled during active disease. Sequences were obtained from peripheral blood. The CDR3 nucleotides are TGTGCCAGCAGCCAGGGGCTTAAGCGGGAGCTGTTTTTT. It specifies CASSQGLKRELFF.